The T cell receptor beta chain described here comes from a study of shared clonotypes between healthy human individuals. Libraries were prepared by immunoSEQ multiplex PCR; TCRdb keeps only in-frame clonotypes and omits some of them. In the table there are a few million clones, approximately 95% of which are singletons. The V end was cut by 6 bases, the J end by 4 bases, with 9 bases between. The CDR3 totals 12 residues. Germline values: CDR1 LNHDA, CDR2 SQIVND (reference sequence). The sequence derives from a man aged 18 to 30 in good health. Some clones in this sample may be carry-over from other donors' samples. What was sequenced was naive CD4+ T cells from PBMCs. Subset of the sample: CD45RA+ positively selected. This chain uses TRBV19 with TRBJ1-2, with D maybe TRBD1 (5 bases). The CDR3, as DNA: TGTGCCAGTAGGCAAGACAGCTATGGCTACACCTTC. Translated, it gives CASRQDSYGYTF. The whole variable domain, filled in from reference TRBV19 and TRBJ1-2, reads DGGITQSPKYLFRKEGQNVTLSCEQNLNHDAMYWYRQDPGQGLRLIYYSQIVNDFQKGDIAEGYSVSREKKESFPLTVTSAQKNPTAFYLCASRQDSYGYTFGSGTRLTVV.